The entry below describes one TCR beta chain. This clonotype was recorded many times. Its antigen has not been determined. Base qualities are not recorded, but no much larger clone differs from it by a single base. The data stem from a study of regulatory T cells in long-lasting Graves disease (dated by TCRdb to about 2021). For the study in its entirety: Persistent Graves' disease was defined as persistently positive TSH receptor autoantibodies together with antithyroid drug treatment for over 5 years. A total of around 35 samples underwent TCR sequencing, from about 13 patients with persistent Graves' disease and 20 or so patients with newly diagnosed Graves' disease. In the clinical cohort, patients with persistent Graves' disease had used antithyroid drugs for an average of about 9.3 years. Patients with persistent Graves' disease were compared with patients with newly diagnosed Graves' disease using TCR sequencing and RNA sequencing of peripheral blood. The study was conducted in China and was registered as a clinical trial. The paper as a whole reports these results and caveats: Compared with newly diagnosed patients, patients with persistent Graves' disease had lower TCR Shannon entropy and fewer highly expanded clones, which suggests clonal expansion. Sequencing and analysis were limited to the TCR beta chain. The small sample size was acknowledged by the authors as a limitation that may reduce accuracy. A larger number of public clonotypes was shared among persistent patients (approximately 3,000) than among newly diagnosed patients (around 970). Preferential use of TRBV28, TRBJ1-2 and TRBJ2-5 was observed in persistent disease, whereas TRBV20-1 and TRBJ2-1 were favored in newly diagnosed disease. Because the primary lesion, thyroid tissue, could not be accessed, the study looked at peripheral blood alone.

The receptor library was made with multiplex PCR. Instrument used: Illumina HiSeq 4000. CDR3 regions were amplified by Arm-PCR with iRepertoire HTBI primers to construct TCR beta libraries. Before sequencing, the PCR products went through gel purification. The source study handled its data this way. Gene usage analysis of CDR3 amino acid clonotypes used the roughly 60 TRBV and more than 13 TRBJ segments found across samples. COPE and FqMerger were used to merge the filtered high-quality paired reads into contigs. BLAST was used to align contigs to IMGT TRBV, TRBD and TRBJ reference genes, and CDR3 was defined according to IMGT. Any clonotype with a frequency above 0.1% was counted as a highly expanded clone. Repertoire diversity was measured by Shannon entropy, and V-J evenness by the Gini coefficient. Clonotypes shared by more than one individual were considered public. The public reads were reanalyzed by TCRdb: fastp trimming at Q25, MiXCR alignment, in-frame beta chains only. Each CDR3 protein appears once, grouped with its most common genes and DNA. The V and J calls reflect TCRdb's pipeline rather than the authors' work. The sample includes around 400,000 distinct CDR3 sequences, with 23% observed a single time. Together, the top ten hold approximately 25% of the sample.

The germline V gene (reference sequence) gives CDR1 as MNHEY and CDR2 as SMNVEV. At the junction V is shortened by 4 bases and J by 0 bases, with 13 bases in between. Measured from the cysteine to the phenylalanine, the CDR3 is 15 residues long. The DNA shown is the 45-base CDR3, in frame from base 1. The label giving this sample's time point can be read as: persistent/refractory GD, antithyroid drugs over 5 years with positive TRAb. For both TCR sequencing and RNA sequencing, RNA was extracted from PBMCs using TRIzol. The diagnosis of Graves' disease was made according to American Thyroid Association guidelines. The patients came from an endocrinology department in Xi'an, China. From each patient, approximately 10 milliliters of peripheral blood was collected into an EDTA anticoagulant tube. PBMCs were isolated by Ficoll Paque Plus density gradient separation without further T cell sorting. An Agilent 2100 Bioanalyzer and agarose gel were used to check RNA quality, while a NanoDrop 2000 measured RNA concentration.

The clonotype was recovered from a female donor with Graves disease. The V and J genes are TRBV27 and TRBJ2-7, and possibly TRBD2, on 6 matching bases. The sequencing used peripheral blood mononuclear cells (PBMCs), collected when the disease was refractory, from a patient treated with antithyroid drugs. The DNA sequence reads TGTGCCAGCAGTTACGGGGGACCCGACTCCTACGAGCAGTACTTC. Translated, this gives CASSYGGPDSYEQYF.